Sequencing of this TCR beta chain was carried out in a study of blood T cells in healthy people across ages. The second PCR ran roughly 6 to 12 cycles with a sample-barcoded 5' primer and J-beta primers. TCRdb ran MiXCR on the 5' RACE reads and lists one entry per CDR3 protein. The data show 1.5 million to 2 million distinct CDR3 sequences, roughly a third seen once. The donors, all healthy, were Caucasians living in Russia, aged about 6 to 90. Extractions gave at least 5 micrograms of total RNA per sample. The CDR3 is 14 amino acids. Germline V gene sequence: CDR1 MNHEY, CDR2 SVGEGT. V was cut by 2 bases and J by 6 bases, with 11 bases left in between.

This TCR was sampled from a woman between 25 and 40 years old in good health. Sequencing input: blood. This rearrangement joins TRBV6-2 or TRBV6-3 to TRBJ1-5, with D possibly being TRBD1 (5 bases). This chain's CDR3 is CASSYQGRVQPQHF. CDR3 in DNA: TGTGCCAGCAGTTACCAGGGTAGAGTTCAGCCCCAGCATTTT.